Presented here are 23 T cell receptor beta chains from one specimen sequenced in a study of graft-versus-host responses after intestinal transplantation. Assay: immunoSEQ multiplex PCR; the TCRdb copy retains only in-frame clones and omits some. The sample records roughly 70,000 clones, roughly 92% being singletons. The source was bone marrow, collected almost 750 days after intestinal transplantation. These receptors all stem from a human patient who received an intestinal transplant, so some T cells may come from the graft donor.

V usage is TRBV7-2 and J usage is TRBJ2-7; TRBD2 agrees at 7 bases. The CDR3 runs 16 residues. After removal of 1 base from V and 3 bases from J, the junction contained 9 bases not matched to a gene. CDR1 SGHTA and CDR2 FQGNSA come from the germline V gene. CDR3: CASSLGEGGNGYEQYF. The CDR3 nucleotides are TGTGCCAGCAGCTTAGGGGAGGGAGGGAACGGCTACGAGCAGTACTTC.

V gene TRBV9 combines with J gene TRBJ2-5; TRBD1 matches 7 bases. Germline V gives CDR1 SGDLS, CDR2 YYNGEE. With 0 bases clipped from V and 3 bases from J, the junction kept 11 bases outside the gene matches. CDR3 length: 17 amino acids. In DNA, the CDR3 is TGTGCCAGCAGCGTAGGGTCTTGGGACAGTTCAAAAGAGACCCAGTACTTC. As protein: CASSVGSWDSSKETQYF.

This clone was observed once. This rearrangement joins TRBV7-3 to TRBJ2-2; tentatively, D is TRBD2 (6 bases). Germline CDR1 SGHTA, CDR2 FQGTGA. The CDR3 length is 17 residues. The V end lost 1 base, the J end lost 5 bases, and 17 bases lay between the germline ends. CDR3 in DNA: TGTGCCAGCAGCTTAATCCCGATTCCCGGGGGAACCGGGGAGCTGTTTTTT. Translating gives CASSLIPIPGGTGELFF.

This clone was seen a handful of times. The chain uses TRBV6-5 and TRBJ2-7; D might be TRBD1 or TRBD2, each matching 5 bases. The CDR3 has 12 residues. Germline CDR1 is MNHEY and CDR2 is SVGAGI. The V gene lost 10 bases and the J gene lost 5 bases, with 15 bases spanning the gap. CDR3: CATRGARHEQYF. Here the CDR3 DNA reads TGTGCCACGCGAGGGGCACGCCACGAGCAGTACTTC.

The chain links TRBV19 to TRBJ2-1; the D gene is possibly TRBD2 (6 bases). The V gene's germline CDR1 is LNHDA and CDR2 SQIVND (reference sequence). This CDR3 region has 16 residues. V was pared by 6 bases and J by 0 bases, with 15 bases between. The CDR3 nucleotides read TGTGCCAGTAGCCCTACCGGGACTCGCTCCTACAATGAGCAGTTCTTC. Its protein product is CASSPTGTRSYNEQFF.

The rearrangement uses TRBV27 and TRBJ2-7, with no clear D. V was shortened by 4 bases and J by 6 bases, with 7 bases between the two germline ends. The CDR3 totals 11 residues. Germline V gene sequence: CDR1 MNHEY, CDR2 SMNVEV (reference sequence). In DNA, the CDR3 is TGTGCCAGCAGTTCCGCCGGCGAGCAGTACTTC. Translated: CASSSAGEQYF.

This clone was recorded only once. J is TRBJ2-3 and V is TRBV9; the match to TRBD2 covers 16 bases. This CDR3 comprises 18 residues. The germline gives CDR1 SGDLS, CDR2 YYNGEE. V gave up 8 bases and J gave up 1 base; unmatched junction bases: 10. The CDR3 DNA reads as TGTGCCAGATACCCGGGACTAGCGGGAGGGCCGGGCACAGATACGCAGTATTTT. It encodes CARYPGLAGGPGTDTQYF.

CDR3 region: CAAARGGGSYEQYF. For the CDR3, the DNA is TGCGCCGCGGCCAGGGGGGGCGGATCGTACGAGCAGTACTTC. The chain uses TRBV10-2 and TRBJ2-7, with D perhaps being TRBD1 or TRBD2 (7 bases each). V dropped 11 bases and J dropped 4 bases, with 21 bases sitting between them. This CDR3 is built from 14 residues. CDR1 is WSHSY and CDR2 is SAAADI in the germline V gene.

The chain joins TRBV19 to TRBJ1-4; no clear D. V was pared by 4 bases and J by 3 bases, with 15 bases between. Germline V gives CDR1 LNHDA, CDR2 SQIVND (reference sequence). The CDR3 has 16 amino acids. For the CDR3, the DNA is TGTGCCAGTAGTACCGGCGGGATATGGTCTAATGAAAAACTGTTTTTT. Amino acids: CASSTGGIWSNEKLFF.

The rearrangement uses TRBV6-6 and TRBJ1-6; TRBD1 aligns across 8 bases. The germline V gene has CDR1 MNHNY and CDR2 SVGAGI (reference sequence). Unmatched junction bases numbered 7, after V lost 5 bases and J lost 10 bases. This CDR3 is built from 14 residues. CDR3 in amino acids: CASSAPGGYSPLHF. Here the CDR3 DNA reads TGTGCCAGCAGTGCCCCAGGGGGCTACTCACCCCTCCACTTT.

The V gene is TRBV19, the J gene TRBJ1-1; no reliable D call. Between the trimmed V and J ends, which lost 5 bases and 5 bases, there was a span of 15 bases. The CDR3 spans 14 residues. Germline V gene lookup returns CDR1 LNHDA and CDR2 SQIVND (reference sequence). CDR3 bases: TGTGCCAGTAGTCTCGTCGGGTCGGGGACTGAAGCTTTCTTT. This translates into CASSLVGSGTEAFF.

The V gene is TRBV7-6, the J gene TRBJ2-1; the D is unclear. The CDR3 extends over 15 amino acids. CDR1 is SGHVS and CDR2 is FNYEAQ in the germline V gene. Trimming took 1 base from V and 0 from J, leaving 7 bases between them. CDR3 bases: TGTGCCAGCAGCTTAGGCTGGAGCTCCTACAATGAGCAGTTCTTC. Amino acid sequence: CASSLGWSSYNEQFF.

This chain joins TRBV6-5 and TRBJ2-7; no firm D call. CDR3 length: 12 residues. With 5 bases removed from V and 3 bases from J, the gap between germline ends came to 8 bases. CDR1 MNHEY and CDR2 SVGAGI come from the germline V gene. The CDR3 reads CASSGPVYEQYF. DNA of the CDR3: TGTGCCAGCAGTGGGCCTGTCTACGAGCAGTACTTC.

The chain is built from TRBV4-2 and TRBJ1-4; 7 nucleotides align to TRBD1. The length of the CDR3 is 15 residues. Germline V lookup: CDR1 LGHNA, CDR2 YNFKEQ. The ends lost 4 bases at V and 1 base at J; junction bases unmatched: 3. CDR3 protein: CASSPQGGTNEKLFF. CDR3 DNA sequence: TGTGCCAGCAGCCCGCAGGGGGGAACTAATGAAAAACTGTTTTTT.

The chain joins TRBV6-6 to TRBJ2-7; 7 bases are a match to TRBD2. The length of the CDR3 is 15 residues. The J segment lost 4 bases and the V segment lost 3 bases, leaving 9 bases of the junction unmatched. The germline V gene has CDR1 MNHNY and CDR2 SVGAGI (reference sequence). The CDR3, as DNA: TGTGCCAGCAGTTATGGGGGGGGGACCTTTTACGAGCAGTACTTC. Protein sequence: CASSYGGGTFYEQYF.

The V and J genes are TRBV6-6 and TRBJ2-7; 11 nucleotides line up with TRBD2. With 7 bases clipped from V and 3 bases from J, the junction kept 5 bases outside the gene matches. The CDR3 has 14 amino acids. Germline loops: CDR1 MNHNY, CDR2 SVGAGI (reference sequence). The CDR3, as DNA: TGTGCCAGCACCTTAGCGGGAGGGCACTACGAGCAGTACTTC. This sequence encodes CASTLAGGHYEQYF.

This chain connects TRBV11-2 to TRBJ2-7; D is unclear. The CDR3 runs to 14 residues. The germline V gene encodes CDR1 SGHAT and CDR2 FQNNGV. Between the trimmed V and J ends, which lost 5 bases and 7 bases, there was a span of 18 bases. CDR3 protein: CASSIGVFPSEQYF. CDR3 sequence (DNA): TGTGCCAGCAGCATTGGTGTGTTTCCAAGTGAGCAGTACTTC. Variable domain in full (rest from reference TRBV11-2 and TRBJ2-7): EAGVAQSPRYKIIEKRQSVAFWCNPISGHATLYWYQQILGQGPKLLIQFQNNGVVDDSQLPKDRFSAERLKGVDSTLKIQPAKLEDSAVYLCASSIGVFPSEQYFGPGTRLTVT.

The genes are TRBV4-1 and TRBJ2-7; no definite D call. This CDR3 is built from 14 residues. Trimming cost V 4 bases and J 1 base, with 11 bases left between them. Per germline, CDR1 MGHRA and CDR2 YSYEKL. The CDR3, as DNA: TGCGCCAGCAGCCCTGACCCCCAGTCCTACGAGCAGTACTTC. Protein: CASSPDPQSYEQYF.

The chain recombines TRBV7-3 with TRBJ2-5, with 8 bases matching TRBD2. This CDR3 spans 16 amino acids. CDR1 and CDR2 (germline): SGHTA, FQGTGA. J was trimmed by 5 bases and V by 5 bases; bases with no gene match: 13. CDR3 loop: CASSPQDSGKVETQYF. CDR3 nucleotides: TGTGCCAGCAGCCCCCAGGATAGCGGGAAGGTGGAGACCCAGTACTTC.

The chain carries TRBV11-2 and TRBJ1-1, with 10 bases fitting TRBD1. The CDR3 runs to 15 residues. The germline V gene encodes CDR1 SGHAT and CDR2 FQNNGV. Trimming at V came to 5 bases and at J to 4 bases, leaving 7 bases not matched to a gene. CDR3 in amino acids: CASSRGQGIFTEAFF. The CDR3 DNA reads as TGTGCCAGCAGCCGGGGACAGGGGATCTTCACTGAAGCTTTCTTT.

The CDR3 here is CASSPAVGAYEQYF. CDR3 bases: TGTGCCAGTAGCCCCGCGGTGGGAGCCTACGAGCAGTACTTC. The rearrangement uses TRBV19 and TRBJ2-7; a possible D gene is TRBD2 (5 bases). This CDR3 comprises 14 residues. Germline V gene data show CDR1 as LNHDA and CDR2 as SQIVND (reference sequence). Trimming removed 6 bases from V and 2 bases from J, with 14 bases in between.

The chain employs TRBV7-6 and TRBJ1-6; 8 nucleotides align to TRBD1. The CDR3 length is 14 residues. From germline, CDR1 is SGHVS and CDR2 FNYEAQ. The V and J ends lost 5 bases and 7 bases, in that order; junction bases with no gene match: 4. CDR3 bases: TGTGCCAGCAGCCCAAGGACAGGGAATTCACCCCTCCACTTT. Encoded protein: CASSPRTGNSPLHF.

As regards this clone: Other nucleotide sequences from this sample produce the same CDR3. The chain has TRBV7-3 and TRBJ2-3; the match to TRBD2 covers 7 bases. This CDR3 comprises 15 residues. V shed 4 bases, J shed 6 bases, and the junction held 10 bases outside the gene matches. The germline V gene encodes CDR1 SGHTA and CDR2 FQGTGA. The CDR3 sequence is CASSSSGIAGDTQYF. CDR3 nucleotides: TGTGCCAGCAGCTCCAGCGGGATTGCGGGGGATACGCAGTATTTT.